A selection of T cell receptor beta chains follows, all from one sample in a study of tumor-infiltrating lymphocytes in primary liver carcinoma. TCRdb called the multiplex PCR reads again in MiXCR, with one record for every CDR3 protein. Here the sample spans 100,000 to 150,000 distinct CDR3 sequences, around 60% being singletons. Material: liver tumor tissue from sampling region 1. Source of these receptors: a woman aged 55 to 70 with primary liver carcinoma and hepatitis B virus infection. The CDR3 runs from the conserved cysteine through the conserved F or W. A D gene is named only where the DNA matches it firmly. Size values are once, few and many counts, or a class for expanded clones, and some rows have none.

d_call j_call v_call clone_size cdr3_nt cdr3_aa
NA TRBJ2-5 TRBV24-1 NA TGTGCCACCAGTGATGACGAGGACCAGCGAGGCGAGACCCAGTACTTC CATSDDEDQRGETQYF
NA TRBJ1-6 TRBV4-1 many TGCGCCAGCAGCCAGGGGAGGGCACCCCTCCACTTT CASSQGRAPLHF
NA TRBJ1-1 TRBV6-1 NA TGTGCCAGCAGAGAAGTTGGGGCGTTGCCCAACTTT CASREVGALPNF
NA TRBJ2-5 TRBV5-5 many TGTGCCAGCAGCTTGCGCCGAAGCCAAGAGACCCAGTACTTC CASSLRRSQETQYF
TRBD2 TRBJ2-7 TRBV6-6 many TGTGCCAGCGGACTTGCGGGGGGGAGGGCCGGCGAGCAGTACTTC CASGLAGGRAGEQYF
TRBD1 TRBJ2-3 TRBV11-3 NA TGTGACAGCAGCCTCGGGACAGGGCTCACAGATACGCAGTATTTT CDSSLGTGLTDTQYF
NA TRBJ2-2 TRBV12-3/TRBV12-4 many TGTGCCAGCAGTCCATATCCCACCGGGGAGCTGTTTTTT CASSPYPTGELFF
NA TRBJ2-3 TRBV11-3 NA TGTGCCAGCAGCCAATGGTCAGATACGCGGTATTTT CASSQWSDTRYF
TRBD2 TRBJ2-5 TRBV28 few TGTGCCAGCAGTTTCGGCGGGAGTAGGGAGACCCAGTACTTC CASSFGGSRETQYF
TRBD2 TRBJ2-7 TRBV11-2 NA TGTACCAGCACCTTAGATAGTGGACTAGTTCCCGAGCAGTACTTC CTSTLDSGLVPEQYF
TRBD2 TRBJ2-2 TRBV6-2/TRBV6-3 NA TGTGCCAGTAGTTATTGGGTTAGCGGGCCCACGGACACCGGGGAGCTGTTTTTT CASSYWVSGPTDTGELFF
NA TRBJ1-1 TRBV6-1 many TGTGCCAGCAGTGTGACAAGGAACACTGAAGCTTTCTTT CASSVTRNTEAFF
NA TRBJ2-1 TRBV11-2 NA TGTGTAAGCAGCTTAGCAGAGCGCCTTTCCTACAATGAGCAGTTCTTC CVSSLAERLSYNEQFF
NA TRBJ2-7 TRBV11-2 once TGTGCCAGCAGCTTAGATCACAACAGCGATCAGTACTTC CASSLDHNSDQYF
NA TRBJ2-1 TRBV5-1 NA TGCGCCAGCACCTCCCAGGGCCCTTCCTACAATGAGCAGTTCTTC CASTSQGPSYNEQFF
NA TRBJ1-2 TRBV6-1 many TGTGCCAGCAGTGGCGGCCCCGGGCGGACCTATGGCTACACCTTC CASSGGPGRTYGYTF
TRBD2 TRBJ2-1 TRBV7-9 few TGTGCCAGCAGCCGGACTAGCGGGAGCAATGAGCAGTTCTTC CASSRTSGSNEQFF
NA TRBJ1-6 TRBV6-5 NA TGTGTCAGCAGTTCAGACAATAACCGGAATTCACCCCTTCACTTT CVSSSDNNRNSPLHF
TRBD1 TRBJ2-3 TRBV6-1 NA TGTGCCAGCAGTGAATACGCCGGGACAGGGTGGGATACGCAGTATTTT CASSEYAGTGWDTQYF
NA TRBJ2-2 TRBV28 NA TGTGCCAGCTACACCCTAGGGGGTTGGGCCGGGGAGCTGTTTTTT CASYTLGGWAGELFF
NA TRBJ1-3 TRBV4-2 NA TGTGCCATCAACCAAGATGAAGGGGATACTGGAAACACCGTATATTTT CAINQDEGDTGNTVYF
NA TRBJ2-3 TRBV11-3 NA TGTGCCAGCAACTTATCGTTTCGACCGCTACGGAAAGATACGCAGTATTTT CASNLSFRPLRKDTQYF
NA TRBJ2-3 TRBV11-3 NA TGTGCCAGCAGCTTCAGGACTAACACAGATACGCACTACTTT CASSFRTNTDTHYF
TRBD1 TRBJ2-6 TRBV5-1 many TGCGCCAGCAGCTCGGGACAGCTCTTCTCTGGGGCCAACGTCCTGACTTTC CASSSGQLFSGANVLTF
NA TRBJ1-1 TRBV11-2 many TGTGCCAGCAGCCCACCCCACTTGAACACTGAAGCTTTCTTT CASSPPHLNTEAFF
TRBD1 TRBJ1-4 TRBV29-1 NA TGCAGCGTTGGGAACAGGGGTAATCAAAAACTGTTTTTT CSVGNRGNQKLFF
NA TRBJ2-7 TRBV6-2/TRBV6-3 many TGTGCCAGCAGTGACGCAGGGTTAGACTACGAGCAGTACTTC CASSDAGLDYEQYF
TRBD1 TRBJ2-2 TRBV6-5 many TGTGCCAGCAACGACCGGGACAGGGGTGTCCCCGGGGAGCTGTTTTTT CASNDRDRGVPGELFF
TRBD1 TRBJ2-5 TRBV7-9 NA TGTGCCAGCAGCTCGCCTGGGGACAGCCTATTCCAAGAGACCCGGTACTTC CASSSPGDSLFQETRYF
NA TRBJ2-7 TRBV28 NA TGTGCCAGCAGACGGGGAGTCAGGGATGCCTACGAGCAGTACTTC CASRRGVRDAYEQYF
TRBD2 TRBJ2-2 TRBV7-9 NA TGTGCCAGCAGACCCGGACTAGCTTGGACCGGGGAGCTGTTGTTT CASRPGLAWTGELLF
NA TRBJ2-7 TRBV11-3 NA TGTACCAGCAGCTTAGATTCCGTTAGGCCGACCTACTTC CTSSLDSVRPTYF
TRBD1 TRBJ1-1 TRBV5-4 NA TGTGCAAGCAGCTTGGACAGGGAGAGGACTGAAGTTTTCTTT CASSLDRERTEVFF
NA TRBJ2-5 TRBV28 NA TGTGCCAGCAGCCGACCGGGGGGCGTGAAGACCCAGTACTTC CASSRPGGVKTQYF
NA TRBJ2-3 TRBV18 NA TGTGCCAGCTCACCGGACCCAACTAGCACAGATACGCAGTATTTT CASSPDPTSTDTQYF
TRBD1 TRBJ2-3 TRBV29-1 NA TGCAGCGCTGCGTGGACAGGGCTGGCAGATACACAGTATTTT CSAAWTGLADTQYF
NA TRBJ1-1 TRBV29-1 NA TGCAGCGTAGACACCGATGCTATCGCTCTCTTT CSVDTDAIALF
NA TRBJ1-6 TRBV5-1 NA TGCGCCAGCAGCTTAGGTGGACCCTTATATAATTCACCCCTCCACTTT CASSLGGPLYNSPLHF
NA TRBJ2-7 TRBV11-2 NA TGTACCAGCAGCTTAGGGACCGGGGTCTACGAGCAGTACTTC CTSSLGTGVYEQYF
TRBD1 TRBJ2-7 TRBV7-9 NA TGTGCTAGCAGCCCCTGGGACCAGGGGGCGGACTACGGGCAGTACTTC CASSPWDQGADYGQYF